This T cell receptor beta chain was recorded in a study of T cell responses to AZD1222 COVID-19 vaccine. Clones were read by immunoSEQ multiplex PCR, and TCRdb kept only the in-frame ones, dropping some. The data hold 200,000 or so clones, with 90% to 95% observed a single time. The germline V gene has CDR1 LGHDT and CDR2 YNNKEL (reference sequence). The CDR3 is 15 residues long. V was trimmed by 4 bases and J by 3 bases, leaving 15 bases between them. Sequenced material: peripheral blood, taken on day 0 of MenACWY control vaccination. The chain carries TRBV3-1 (or the pseudogene TRBV3-2) and TRBJ1-1, with D maybe TRBD1 (5 bases). The sequence was collected from an adult in good health. CDR3 nucleotides: TGTGCCAGCAGCCCGGAGTTAGCCAGGGACACTGAAGCTTTCTTT. Protein: CASSPELARDTEAFF.